This T cell receptor beta chain was sequenced for a study of brain T cells in children with intractable seizures. Per germline, CDR1 SNHLY and CDR2 FYNNEI. This CDR3 is built from 15 residues. Trimming removed 5 bases from V and 5 bases from J; junction bases left unmatched: 8. Surgery cases with the highest brain T cell transcript signatures were chosen for sequencing. Pre-surgery treatment included at least one anti-epileptic drug. A word on this clone: As yet, its antigen is unknown.

Here immunoSEQ multiplex PCR was the method, and the copy in TCRdb shows in-frame clones only, minus some. The sample has about 64,000 clones, about 96% seen once. Study-wide results and limits: Absence of clones before surgery may stem from lower sequencing depth. Patients' HCMV serostatus was unknown; virus specificity rests on CDR3 similarity alone.

The sample in question was peripheral blood, obtained at surgery. The sequence came from a boy under two years old with focal cortical dysplasia and intractable seizures. The chain carries TRBV2 and TRBJ1-5; 8 bases are shared with TRBD1. The CDR3: CASSPYTGGDQPQHF. The CDR3 region has the DNA TGTGCCAGCAGTCCCTATACAGGGGGGGATCAGCCCCAGCATTTT.